The source of this TCR beta chain is a study of blood T cell repertoires in COVID-19. The overall study: Some COVID-19 samples were acute and others convalescent; all came from the United States, Italy and Spain. The cDNA or gDNA used as material had been derived from T cells, B-cell-depleted T cells, or PBMCs.

As originally analysed: Counts of nucleated cells, estimated from reference gene primer amplification, were obtained. Libraries were prepared by immunoSEQ multiplex PCR; TCRdb keeps only in-frame clonotypes and omits some of them. That table gives V, J and clone size, and the DNA gave D and trimming. The table lists around 340,000 clones, 70% to 90% of them singletons. Seattle enrolled patients during active infection and tracked them longitudinally. This CDR3 spans 17 amino acids. The V gene lost 4 bases and the J gene lost 0 bases, with 16 bases spanning the gap. Germline assignment: CDR1 LNHDA and CDR2 SQIVND (reference sequence).

The specimen sequenced was peripheral blood. This receptor was identified in a woman aged 60-75 years with COVID-19, enrolled during active disease. This sequence joins TRBV19 and TRBJ1-5, with D possibly matching TRBD1 (5 bases). This CDR3 reads CASSTARTRNSNQPQHF. Written as DNA, the CDR3 is TGTGCCAGTAGTACGGCTAGGACACGTAATAGCAATCAGCCCCAGCATTTT.